A selection of T cell receptor beta chains follows, all from one sample in a study of shared clonotypes between healthy human individuals. Data came from immunoSEQ multiplex PCR; TCRdb stores just in-frame clones and leaves some out. Of 2 million to 2.5 million clones in the sample, about 92% were seen once. Sequencing was performed on naive CD4+ T cells from PBMCs. These receptors were taken from a man younger than 35 in good health. Some clones in this sample may be carry-over from other donors' samples. Each CDR3 is given with its conserved first and last residue. The D gene is left open where the match is weak. A row's size may be missing; if present it is once, few, many or a size class.

>.|TRBV5-6|.|TRBJ1-5
CASSRGMGSNQPQHF
TGTGCCAGCAGCCGTGGGATGGGAAGCAATCAGCCCCAGCATTTT
>.|TRBV2|TRBD2|TRBJ2-1
CASGTSGSYNEQFF
TGTGCCAGTGGGACTAGCGGCTCCTACAATGAGCAGTTCTTC
>.|TRBV5-1|TRBD1|TRBJ2-2
CASSLVGQGNTGELFF
TGCGCCAGCAGCTTGGTAGGACAGGGGAACACCGGGGAGCTGTTTTTT
>once|TRBV19|TRBD2|TRBJ2-5
CASSTSGRRGETQYF
TGTGCCAGTAGCACTAGCGGGAGAAGGGGAGAGACCCAGTACTTC
>.|TRBV9|.|TRBJ2-7
CASSVAPRDEQYF
TGTGCCAGCAGCGTAGCCCCCAGGGACGAGCAGTACTTC
>.|TRBV5-1|.|TRBJ1-2
CASSSLPSYGYTF
TGCGCCAGCAGCTCGCTGCCCAGCTATGGCTACACCTTC
>.|TRBV11-2|TRBD2|TRBJ2-2
CASSSLAALAGELFF
TGTGCCAGCAGCTCCCTAGCGGCTCTGGCTGGGGAGCTGTTTTTT
>.|TRBV6-1|.|TRBJ2-3
CASSRDTSGTDTQYF
TGTGCCAGCAGCCGGGACACCTCGGGCACAGATACGCAGTATTTT
>.|TRBV29-1|TRBD1|TRBJ1-1
CSVVGQGSGTEAFF
TGCAGCGTGGTCGGACAGGGTTCGGGCACTGAAGCTTTCTTT
>.|TRBV30|TRBD1|TRBJ2-7
CAWSVDRGIYEQYF
TGTGCCTGGAGTGTTGACAGGGGGATCTACGAGCAGTACTTC
>.|TRBV9|.|TRBJ1-3
CASSANRVSGNTIYF
TGTGCCAGCAGCGCGAACAGGGTCTCTGGAAACACCATATATTTT
>.|TRBV6-6|.|TRBJ2-1
CASSPSWEQFF
TGTGCCAGCAGCCCTTCCTGGGAGCAGTTCTTC
>.|TRBV2|.|TRBJ1-1
CASSEAPRWGGEAFF
TGTGCCAGCAGTGAAGCCCCCCGGTGGGGTGGTGAAGCTTTCTTT
>.|TRBV6-5|.|TRBJ2-7
CASSYSTGVSYEQYF
TGTGCCAGCAGTTACTCGACGGGAGTTAGCTACGAGCAGTACTTC
>.|TRBV25-1|.|TRBJ1-2
CASNLDGNYGYTF
TGTGCCAGCAATCTGGACGGAAACTATGGCTACACCTTC
>.|TRBV4-3|TRBD2|TRBJ2-7
CASSQESGSLYEQYF
TGCGCCAGCAGCCAAGAGAGCGGGAGCTTATACGAGCAGTACTTC
>.|TRBV4-1|.|TRBJ2-7
CASSQDKGRIPYEQYF
TGCGCCAGCAGCCAAGATAAGGGACGGATCCCCTACGAGCAGTACTTC
>.|TRBV28|.|TRBJ1-6
CASSSPGSPLHF
TGTGCCAGCAGTTCCCCGGGTTCACCCCTCCACTTT
>.|TRBV7-2|.|TRBJ1-1
CASSSLGRTPGTEAFF
TGTGCCAGCAGCTCTCTGGGACGGACTCCTGGGACTGAAGCTTTCTTT
>.|TRBV7-3|.|TRBJ2-4
CASSLGQGAKNIQYF
TGTGCCAGCAGCTTGGGGCAGGGGGCCAAAAACATTCAGTACTTC
>.|TRBV19|.|TRBJ2-5
CASSRRGETQYF
TGTGCCAGTAGTAGAAGGGGAGAGACCCAGTACTTC
>.|TRBV28|.|TRBJ2-1
CASSLPDNEQFF
TGTGCCAGCAGTTTGCCAGACAATGAGCAGTTCTTC